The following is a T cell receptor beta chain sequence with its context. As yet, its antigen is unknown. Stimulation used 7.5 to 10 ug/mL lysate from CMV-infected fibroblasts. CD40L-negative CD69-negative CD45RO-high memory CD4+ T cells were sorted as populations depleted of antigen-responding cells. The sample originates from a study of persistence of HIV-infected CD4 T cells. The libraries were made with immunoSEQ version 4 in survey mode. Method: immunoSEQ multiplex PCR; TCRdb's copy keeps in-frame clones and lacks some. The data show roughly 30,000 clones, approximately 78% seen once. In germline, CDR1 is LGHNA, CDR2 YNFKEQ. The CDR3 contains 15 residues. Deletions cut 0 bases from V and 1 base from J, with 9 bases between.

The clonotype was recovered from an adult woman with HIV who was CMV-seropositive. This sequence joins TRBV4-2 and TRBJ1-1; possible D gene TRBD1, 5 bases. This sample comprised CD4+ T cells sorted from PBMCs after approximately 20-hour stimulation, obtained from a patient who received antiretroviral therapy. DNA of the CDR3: TGTGCCAGCAGCCAAGAGGGACCGAGGAACACTGAAGCTTTCTTT. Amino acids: CASSQEGPRNTEAFF.